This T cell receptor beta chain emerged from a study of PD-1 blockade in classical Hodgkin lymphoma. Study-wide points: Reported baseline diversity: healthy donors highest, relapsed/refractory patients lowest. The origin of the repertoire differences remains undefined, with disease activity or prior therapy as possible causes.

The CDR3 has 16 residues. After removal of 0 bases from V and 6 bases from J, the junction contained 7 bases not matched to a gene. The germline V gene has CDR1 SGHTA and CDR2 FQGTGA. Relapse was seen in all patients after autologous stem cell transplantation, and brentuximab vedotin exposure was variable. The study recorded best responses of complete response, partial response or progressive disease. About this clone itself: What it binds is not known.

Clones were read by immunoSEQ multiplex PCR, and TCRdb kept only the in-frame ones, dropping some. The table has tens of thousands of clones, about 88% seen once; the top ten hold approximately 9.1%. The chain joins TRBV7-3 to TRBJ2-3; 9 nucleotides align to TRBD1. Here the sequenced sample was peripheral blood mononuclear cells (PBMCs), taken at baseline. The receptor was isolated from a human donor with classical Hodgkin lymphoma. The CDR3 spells CASSLTDRGSPDTQYF. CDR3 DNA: TGTGCCAGCAGCTTAACGGACAGGGGCTCGCCGGATACGCAGTATTTT.